In its sample, the clone carrying this T cell receptor (beta chain) was seen many times. The antigen is unknown. The CDR3 is 15 residues long. The V gene's germline CDR1 is MDHEN and CDR2 SYDVKM. V was cut by 7 bases and J by 4 bases, with 17 bases left in between. This entry belongs to a study of T cells in Graves' hyperthyroidism and ophthalmopathy. TCR beta CDR3 sequences were amplified from RNA transcripts. RT-PCR in the first round (using the HTBI primer set) targeted the TCR CDR3. TCRdb reprocessed the multiplex PCR reads via MiXCR and lists one record per CDR3 protein. The data show 300,000 to 450,000 distinct CDR3 sequences, roughly 15% seen once. Uncontrolled infection, other autoimmune disease, pregnancy or lactation excluded patients. Diagnoses used clinical symptoms, serum thyroxine and TRAb, thyroid ultrasound and orbital computed tomography. PBMCs were derived from 10 ml fresh peripheral blood.

Study results and caveats: Ophthalmopathy was distinguished from stable hyperthyroidism by 13 V-J signatures.

This receptor was taken from a woman in her 30s with Graves' ophthalmopathy. Sequencing was carried out using blood. The chain couples TRBV28 to TRBJ1-5; D gene unclear. The chain's CDR3 is CASTPTDGTNQPQHF. As DNA, the CDR3 is TGTGCCAGCACTCCTACAGACGGCACAAATCAGCCCCAGCATTTT.